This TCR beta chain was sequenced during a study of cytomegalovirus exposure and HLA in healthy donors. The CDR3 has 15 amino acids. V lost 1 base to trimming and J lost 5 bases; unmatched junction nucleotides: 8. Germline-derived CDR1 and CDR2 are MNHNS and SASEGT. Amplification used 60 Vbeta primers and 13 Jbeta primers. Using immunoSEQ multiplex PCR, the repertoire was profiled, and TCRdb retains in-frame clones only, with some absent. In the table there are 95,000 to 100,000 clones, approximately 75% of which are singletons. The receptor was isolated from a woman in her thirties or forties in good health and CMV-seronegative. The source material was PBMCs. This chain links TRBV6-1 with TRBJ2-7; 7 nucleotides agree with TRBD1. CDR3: CASSEGPGQFDEQYF. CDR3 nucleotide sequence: TGTGCCAGCAGTGAAGGTCCGGGACAGTTCGACGAGCAGTACTTC.